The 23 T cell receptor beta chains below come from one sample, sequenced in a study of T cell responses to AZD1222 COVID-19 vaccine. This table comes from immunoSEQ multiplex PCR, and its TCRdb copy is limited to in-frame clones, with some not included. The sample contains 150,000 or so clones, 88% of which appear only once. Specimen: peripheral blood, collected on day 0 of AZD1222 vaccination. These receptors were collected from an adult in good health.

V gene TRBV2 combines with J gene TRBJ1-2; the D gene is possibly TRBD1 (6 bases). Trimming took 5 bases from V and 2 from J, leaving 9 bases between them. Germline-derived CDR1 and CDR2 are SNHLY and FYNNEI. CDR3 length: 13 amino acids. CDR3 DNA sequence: TGTGCCAGCAGTAATGGACAGAACTATGGCTACACCTTC. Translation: CASSNGQNYGYTF.

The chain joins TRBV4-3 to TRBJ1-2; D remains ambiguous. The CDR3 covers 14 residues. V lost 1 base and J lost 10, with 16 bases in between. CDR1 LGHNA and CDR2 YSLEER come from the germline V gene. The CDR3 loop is CASSQVLDGWDYTF. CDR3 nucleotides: TGCGCCAGCAGCCAAGTGCTGGACGGCTGGGACTACACCTTC.

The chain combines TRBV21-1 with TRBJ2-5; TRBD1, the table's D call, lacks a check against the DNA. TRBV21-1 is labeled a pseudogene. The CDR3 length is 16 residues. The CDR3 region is CASSSGGAARQETQYF. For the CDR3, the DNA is TGTGCCAGCAGCAGTGGGGGCGCGGCGCGTCAAGAGACCCAGTACTTC.

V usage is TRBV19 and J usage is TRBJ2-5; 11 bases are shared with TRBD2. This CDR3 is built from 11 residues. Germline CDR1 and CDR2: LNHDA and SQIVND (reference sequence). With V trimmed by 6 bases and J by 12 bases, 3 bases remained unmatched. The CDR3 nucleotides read TGTGCCAGTAGAGGACTAGCGGGCAAGTACTTC. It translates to CASRGLAGKYF.

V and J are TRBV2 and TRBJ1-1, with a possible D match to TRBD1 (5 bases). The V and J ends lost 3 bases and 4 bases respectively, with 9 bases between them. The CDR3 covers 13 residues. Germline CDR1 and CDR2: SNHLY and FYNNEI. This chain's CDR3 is CASSEGVRTEAFF. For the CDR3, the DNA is TGTGCCAGCAGTGAGGGGGTACGCACTGAAGCTTTCTTT.

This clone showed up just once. CDR3: CASTGLAGAKQTYNEQFF. CDR3 sequence (DNA): TGTGCCAGCACCGGACTAGCGGGAGCCAAGCAGACCTACAATGAGCAGTTCTTC. The chain joins TRBV13 to TRBJ2-1, with TRBD2 identical over 13 bases. The V gene end was trimmed by 7 bases and the J gene end by 2 bases; junction bases not matched to a gene: 11. The CDR3 spans 18 residues. Per germline, CDR1 PRHDT and CDR2 FYEKMQ (reference sequence).

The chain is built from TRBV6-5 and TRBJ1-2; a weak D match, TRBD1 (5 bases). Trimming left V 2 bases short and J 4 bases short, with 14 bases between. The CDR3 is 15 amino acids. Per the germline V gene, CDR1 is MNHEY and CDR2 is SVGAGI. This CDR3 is CASSYRGGPSYGYTF. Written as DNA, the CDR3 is TGTGCCAGCAGTTACAGGGGAGGCCCCAGCTATGGCTACACCTTC.

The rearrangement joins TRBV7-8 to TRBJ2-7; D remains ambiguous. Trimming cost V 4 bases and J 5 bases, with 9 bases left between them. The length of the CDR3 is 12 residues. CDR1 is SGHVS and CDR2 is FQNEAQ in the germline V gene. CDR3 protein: CASSSNPHEQYF. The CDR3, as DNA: TGTGCCAGCAGCTCTAACCCTCACGAGCAGTACTTC. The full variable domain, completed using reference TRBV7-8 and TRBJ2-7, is GAGVSQSPRYKVAKRGQDVALRCDPISGHVSLFWYQQALGQGPEFLTYFQNEAQLDKSGLPSDRFFAERPEGSVSTLKIQRTQQEDSAVYLCASSSNPHEQYFGPGTRLTVT.

CDR3 sequence: CASSAAGTPGLAGGPTDYEQYF. As DNA, the CDR3 is TGTGCCAGCAGTGCAGCCGGGACTCCGGGACTAGCGGGAGGGCCGACGGATTACGAGCAGTACTTC. The chain joins TRBV6-1 to TRBJ2-7, with 16 bases lining up with TRBD2. There are 22 residues in the CDR3. Germline CDR1 MNHNS, CDR2 SASEGT. V lost 4 bases, J lost 4 bases, and 22 bases stayed unmatched.

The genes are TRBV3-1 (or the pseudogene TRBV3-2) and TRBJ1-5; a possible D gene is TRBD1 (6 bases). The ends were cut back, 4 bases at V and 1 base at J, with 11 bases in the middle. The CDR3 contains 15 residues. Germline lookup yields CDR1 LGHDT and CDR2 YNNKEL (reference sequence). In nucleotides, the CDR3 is TGTGCCAGCAGCCCCACAGGGATGAGCAATCAGCCCCAGCATTTT. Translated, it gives CASSPTGMSNQPQHF.

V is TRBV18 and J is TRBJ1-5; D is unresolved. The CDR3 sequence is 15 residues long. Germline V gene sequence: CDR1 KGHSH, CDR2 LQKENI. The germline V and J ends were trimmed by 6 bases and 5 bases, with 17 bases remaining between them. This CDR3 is CASSPLGRLDQPQHF. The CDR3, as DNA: TGTGCCAGCTCGCCATTAGGCAGGTTAGATCAGCCCCAGCATTTT. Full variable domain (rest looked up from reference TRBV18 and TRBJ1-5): NAGVMQNPRHLVRRRGQEARLRCSPMKGHSHVYWYRQLPEEGLKFMVYLQKENIIDESGMPKERFSAEFPKEGPSILRIQQVVRGDSAAYFCASSPLGRLDQPQHFGDGTRLSIL.

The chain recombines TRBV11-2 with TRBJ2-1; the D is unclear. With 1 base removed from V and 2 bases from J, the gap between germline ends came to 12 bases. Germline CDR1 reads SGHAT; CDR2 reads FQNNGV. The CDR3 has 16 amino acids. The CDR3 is CASSLALGYPYNEQFF. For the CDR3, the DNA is TGTGCCAGCAGCTTAGCCCTGGGATACCCCTACAATGAGCAGTTCTTC.

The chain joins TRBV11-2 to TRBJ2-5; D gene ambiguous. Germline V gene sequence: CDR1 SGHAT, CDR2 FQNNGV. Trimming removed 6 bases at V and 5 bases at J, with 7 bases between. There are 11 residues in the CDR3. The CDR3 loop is CASRHMETQYF. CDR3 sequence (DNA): TGTGCCAGCAGGCATATGGAGACCCAGTACTTC.

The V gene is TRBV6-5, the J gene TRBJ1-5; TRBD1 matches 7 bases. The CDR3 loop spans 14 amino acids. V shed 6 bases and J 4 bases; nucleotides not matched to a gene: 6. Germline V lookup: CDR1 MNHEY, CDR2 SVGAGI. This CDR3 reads CASRPGTANQPQHF. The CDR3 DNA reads TGTGCCAGCAGGCCCGGGACAGCAAATCAGCCCCAGCATTTT.

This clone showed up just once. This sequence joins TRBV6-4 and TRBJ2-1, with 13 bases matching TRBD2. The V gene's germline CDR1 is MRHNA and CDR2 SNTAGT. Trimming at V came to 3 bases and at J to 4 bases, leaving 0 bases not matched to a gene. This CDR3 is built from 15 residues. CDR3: CASSELAGGYNEQFF. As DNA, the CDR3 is TGTGCCAGCAGTGAACTAGCGGGAGGGTACAATGAGCAGTTCTTC.

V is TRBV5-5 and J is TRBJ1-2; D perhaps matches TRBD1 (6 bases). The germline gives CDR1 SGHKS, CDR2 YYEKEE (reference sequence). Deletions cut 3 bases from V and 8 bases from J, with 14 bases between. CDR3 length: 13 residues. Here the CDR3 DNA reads TGTGCCAGCAGCTCCAGCCGACAGGAAGGCTACACCTTC. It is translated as CASSSSRQEGYTF.

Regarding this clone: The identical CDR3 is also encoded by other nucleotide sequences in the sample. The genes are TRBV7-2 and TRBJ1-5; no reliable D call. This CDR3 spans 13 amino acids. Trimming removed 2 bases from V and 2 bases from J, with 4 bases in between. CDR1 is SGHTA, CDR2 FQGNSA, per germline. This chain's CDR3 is CASSLRGNQPQHF. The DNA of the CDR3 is TGTGCCAGCAGCTTAAGGGGCAATCAGCCCCAGCATTTT. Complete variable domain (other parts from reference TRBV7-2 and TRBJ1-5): GAGVSQSPSNKVTEKGKDVELRCDPISGHTALYWYRQSLGQGLEFLIYFQGNSAPDKSGLPSDRFSAERTGGSVSTLTIQRTQQEDSAVYLCASSLRGNQPQHFGDGTRLSIL.

In DNA, the CDR3 is TGTGCCAGCAGCTTGGATCGGGACCGGCCTGGGGCTTTCTTT. This encodes CASSLDRDRPGAFF. The rearrangement links TRBV5-4 to TRBJ1-1, with D tentatively TRBD1 (5 bases). From germline, CDR1 is SGHNT and CDR2 YYREEE (reference sequence). Trimming took off 0 bases at V and 11 bases at J, with 17 bases between the two ends. This CDR3 is 14 amino acids long. The whole variable domain, filled in from reference TRBV5-4 and TRBJ1-1, reads ETGVTQSPTHLIKTRGQQVTLRCSSQSGHNTVSWYQQALGQGPQFIFQYYREEENGRGNFPPRFSGLQFPNYSSELNVNALELDDSALYLCASSLDRDRPGAFFGQGTRLTVV.

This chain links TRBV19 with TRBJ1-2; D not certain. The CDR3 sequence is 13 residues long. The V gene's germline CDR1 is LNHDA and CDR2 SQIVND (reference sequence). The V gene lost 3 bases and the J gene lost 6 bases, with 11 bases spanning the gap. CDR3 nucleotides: TGTGCCAGTAGTATGAAGTGGACGAATGGCTACACCTTC. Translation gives CASSMKWTNGYTF.

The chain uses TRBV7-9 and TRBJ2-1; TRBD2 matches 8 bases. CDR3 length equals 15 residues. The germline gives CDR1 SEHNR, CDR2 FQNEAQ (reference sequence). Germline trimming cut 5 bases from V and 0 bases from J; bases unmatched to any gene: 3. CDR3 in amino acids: CASSPRGGSYNEQFF. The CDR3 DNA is TGTGCCAGCAGCCCCCGGGGGGGCTCCTACAATGAGCAGTTCTTC.

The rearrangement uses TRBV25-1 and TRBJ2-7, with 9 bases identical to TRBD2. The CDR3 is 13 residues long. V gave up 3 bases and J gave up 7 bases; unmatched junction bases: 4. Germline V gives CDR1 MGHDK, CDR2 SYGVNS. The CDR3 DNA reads TGTGCCAGCAGTGATGGGGGACTAGCTGAGCAGTACTTC. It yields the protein CASSDGGLAEQYF.

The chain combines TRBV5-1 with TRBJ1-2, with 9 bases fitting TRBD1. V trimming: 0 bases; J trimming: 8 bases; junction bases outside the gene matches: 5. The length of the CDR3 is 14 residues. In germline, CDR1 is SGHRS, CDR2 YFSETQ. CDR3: CASSLEWDRVGYTF. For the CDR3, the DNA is TGCGCCAGCAGCTTGGAATGGGACAGGGTAGGCTACACCTTC.

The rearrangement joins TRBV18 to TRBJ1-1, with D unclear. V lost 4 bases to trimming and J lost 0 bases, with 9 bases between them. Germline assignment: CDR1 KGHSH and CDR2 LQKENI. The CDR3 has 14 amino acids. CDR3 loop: CASSLGPMNTEAFF. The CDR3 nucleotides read TGTGCCAGCTCACTCGGACCGATGAACACTGAAGCTTTCTTT.